These 5 T cell receptor beta chains were sequenced from one sample in a study of early stage breast cancer tumors. The protocol was immunoSEQ multiplex PCR, while the TCRdb copy is restricted to in-frame clones and leaves out a portion. The sample includes around 40,000 clones, 70% to 80% of them seen just once. The sequencing input was blood. The receptors here all came from a person aged 55 to 70 with breast cancer.

V is TRBV27 and J is TRBJ1-2, with D hard to call. The germline CDR1 and CDR2 sequences are MNHEY and SMNVEV (reference sequence). The CDR3 is 13 amino acids. With 6 bases removed from V and 8 bases from J, the gap between germline ends came to 16 bases. The CDR3 region is CASSTERAKGYTF. The CDR3 nucleotides are TGTGCCAGCAGCACCGAGCGGGCGAAAGGCTACACCTTC.

A remark on this clone: One end of the junction varies from germline; a read error may be responsible. The chain links TRBV7-7 to TRBJ2-5; 11 bases match TRBD2. Germline CDR1 is SSHAT and CDR2 is FNYEAQ (reference sequence). The CDR3 runs 14 residues. CDR3 bases: TGTGCTAGCAGCTTAGCGGGGGGGAGAGAGACCCAGTACTTC. Translated, it gives CASSLAGGRETQYF.

The rearrangement links TRBV5-6 to TRBJ2-5; TRBD1 or TRBD2 may be the D gene (5 bases each). Germline V gene sequence: CDR1 SGHDT, CDR2 YYEEEE. Trimming shortened V by 1 base and J by 5 bases, and 12 bases separated the two germline ends. The CDR3 covers 14 residues. CDR3 region: CASSLRSGTETQYF. DNA of the CDR3: TGTGCCAGCAGCTTGCGGTCAGGGACGGAGACCCAGTACTTC.

The genes are TRBV28 and TRBJ1-2, with 8 positions matching TRBD1. From germline, CDR1 is MDHEN and CDR2 SYDVKM. There are 17 residues in the CDR3. Trimming cost V 7 bases and J 4 bases; bases outside gene matches: 17. The CDR3 DNA sequence: TGTGCCAGCAAAATTACCAAAGGCGGACAGGGCGGCTATGGCTACACCTTC. Protein sequence: CASKITKGGQGGYGYTF.

The chain carries TRBV6-5 and TRBJ1-6; D is undetermined. Germline V gene sequence: CDR1 MNHEY, CDR2 SVGAGI. Trimming removed 2 bases from V and 9 bases from J, with 11 bases in between. The CDR3 has 14 amino acids. The CDR3: CASSYRVRISPLHF. Written as DNA, the CDR3 is TGTGCCAGCAGTTACAGGGTCAGGATTTCACCCCTCCACTTT.